The subject of this entry is one T cell receptor beta chain. This entry belongs to a study of control samples from healthy donors and cancer patients. Libraries were prepared by immunoSEQ multiplex PCR; TCRdb keeps only in-frame clonotypes and omits some of them. Of roughly 100,000 clones listed, about four fifths are singletons. Trimming shortened V by 7 bases and J by 2 bases, and 14 bases separated the two germline ends. This CDR3 has 15 residues. CDR1 and CDR2 from the germline V gene are MNHEY and SVGAGI. Sequenced input: blood. The chain has TRBV6-5 and TRBJ2-2, with D possibly matching TRBD1 (6 bases). The receptor was derived from a woman aged 45 to 65 in good health. The chain's CDR3 is CASNPNRVNTGELFF. DNA for the CDR3: TGTGCCAGCAACCCGAACAGGGTTAACACCGGGGAGCTGTTTTTT.